This TCR beta chain came from a study of post-analysis software for immune sequencing data. V was clipped by 5 bases and J by 7 bases; unmatched bases: 13. CDR3 length: 15 residues. In germline, CDR1 is DFQATT, CDR2 SNEGSKA (reference sequence). This clonotype was counted a few times. Its cognate antigen is unknown. The study's findings and limits: Normalized Chao1 diversity was significantly lower in multiple sclerosis patients than in controls. Patients carried 4 or 5 TRBV segments more frequently than controls did, and TRBV5-6, TRBV5-1 and TRBV20-1 were among them.

Included in the TCR beta cDNA libraries were unique molecular identifiers. Once about 0.95 to 10 million T cells were used, about 490,000 cDNA molecules resulted. TCRdb ran MiXCR on the PCR reads and lists one entry per CDR3 protein. The table includes about 500,000 distinct CDR3 sequences, approximately 45% detected once. The material sequenced was blood. The chain employs TRBV20-1 and TRBJ2-1; 8 nucleotides agree with TRBD2. The sequence derives from a girl aged 10 to 17 with multiple sclerosis. The CDR3 loop is CSASNGRAVGNEQFF. The CDR3 coding sequence is TGCAGTGCTTCCAACGGGAGGGCCGTGGGGAATGAGCAGTTCTTC.